A selection of T cell receptor beta chains follows, all from one sample in a study of blood T cell repertoires in COVID-19. Profiling relied on immunoSEQ multiplex PCR, and the TCRdb table lists in-frame clones only, not all of them. This sample yields over 140,000 clones, of which over 60% are seen a single time; approximately 4.5% belongs to the top ten. Material: peripheral blood. The receptors were gathered from a woman aged 80 or over with active or convalescent COVID-19. Each CDR3 is given with its conserved first and last residue.

j_gene: TRBJ1-5; v_gene: TRBV6-2/TRBV6-3; len: 17; CDR3aa: CASSYWRGVPSNQPQHF
j_gene: TRBJ1-2; v_gene: TRBV9; len: 13; CDR3aa: CASSAQNNYGYTF
j_gene: TRBJ1-2; v_gene: TRBV2; len: 15; CDR3aa: CASSGWGERNYGYTF
j_gene: TRBJ1-5; v_gene: TRBV6-1; len: 17; CDR3aa: CASSGRTVRHSNQPQHF
j_gene: TRBJ1-2; v_gene: TRBV7-8; len: 15; CDR3aa: CASSPPTGFFYGYTF
j_gene: TRBJ2-5; v_gene: TRBV11-3; len: 18; CDR3aa: CASSLDSRLAGEQETQYF
j_gene: TRBJ2-7; v_gene: TRBV5-1; len: 13; CDR3aa: CASSPRQGYEQYF
j_gene: TRBJ2-1; v_gene: TRBV4-2; len: 15; CDR3aa: CASSYGRGMGNEQFF
j_gene: TRBJ2-7; v_gene: TRBV7-2; len: 15; CDR3aa: CASSYAGTANYEQYF
j_gene: TRBJ1-3; v_gene: TRBV19; len: 14; CDR3aa: CASRVQGSGNTIYF
j_gene: TRBJ2-7; v_gene: TRBV5-1; len: 15; CDR3aa: CASSRSGTEYNEQYF
j_gene: TRBJ1-2; v_gene: TRBV11-2; len: 14; CDR3aa: CASSRLRSNYGYTF
j_gene: TRBJ2-1; v_gene: TRBV5-1; len: 14; CDR3aa: CASMWGPGGNEQFF
j_gene: TRBJ1-1; v_gene: TRBV7-2; len: 16; CDR3aa: CASRHWTGGLNTEAFF
j_gene: TRBJ1-2; v_gene: TRBV15; len: 14; CDR3aa: CATSRSRTGDGYTF
j_gene: TRBJ1-6; v_gene: TRBV28; len: 14; CDR3aa: CASSFNSNNSPLHF
j_gene: TRBJ1-4; v_gene: TRBV19; len: 15; CDR3aa: CASRFTGNRGEKLFF
j_gene: TRBJ1-1; v_gene: TRBV19; len: 15; CDR3aa: CASRGGSIGLVEAFF
j_gene: TRBJ1-1; v_gene: TRBV30; len: 11; CDR3aa: CAWSHLSEAFF
j_gene: TRBJ2-1; v_gene: TRBV3-1/TRBV3-2; len: 16; CDR3aa: CASSQGRGAGPNEQFF
j_gene: TRBJ1-4; v_gene: TRBV28; len: 15; CDR3aa: CASRAGQGNSEKLFF
j_gene: TRBJ2-3; v_gene: TRBV5-1; len: 15; CDR3aa: CASSTGTGVSDTQYF
j_gene: TRBJ1-5; v_gene: TRBV24-1; len: 13; CDR3aa: CATQRQGGQPQHF
j_gene: TRBJ1-5; v_gene: TRBV24-1; len: 14; CDR3aa: CATSEGTGRVPQHF
j_gene: TRBJ1-1; v_gene: TRBV19; len: 14; CDR3aa: CATGQGDMNTEAFF
j_gene: TRBJ2-1; v_gene: TRBV2; len: 15; CDR3aa: CASSAVGVGYNEQFF
j_gene: TRBJ2-5; v_gene: TRBV6-1; len: 12; CDR3aa: CASSEGRETQYF
j_gene: TRBJ1-2; v_gene: TRBV24-1; len: 18; CDR3aa: CATSAGQGTWRSDYGYTF
j_gene: TRBJ1-4; v_gene: TRBV14; len: 15; CDR3aa: CASSPNRGIAEKLFF
j_gene: TRBJ1-5; v_gene: TRBV28; len: 15; CDR3aa: CASNFRGQGGQPQHF
j_gene: TRBJ1-5; v_gene: TRBV19; len: 15; CDR3aa: CASISRQAQNQPQHF
j_gene: TRBJ1-6; v_gene: TRBV15; len: 14; CDR3aa: CATSRGQRNSPLHF
j_gene: TRBJ2-1; v_gene: TRBV11-3; len: 15; CDR3aa: CASSPRTSHYNEQFF
j_gene: TRBJ1-4; v_gene: TRBV3-1/TRBV3-2; len: 16; CDR3aa: CASSHSRGQANEKLFF
j_gene: TRBJ1-1; v_gene: TRBV4-2; len: 13; CDR3aa: CATGMGQNTEAFF
j_gene: TRBJ2-2; v_gene: TRBV7-9; len: 16; CDR3aa: CASSPGQLLNTGELFF
j_gene: TRBJ2-2; v_gene: TRBV7-2; len: 15; CDR3aa: CASSFRTENTGELFF
j_gene: TRBJ2-2; v_gene: TRBV2; len: 16; CDR3aa: CASSERGFTNTGELFF
j_gene: TRBJ2-1; v_gene: TRBV19; len: 15; CDR3aa: CASRQSGGSYNEQFF
j_gene: TRBJ1-6; v_gene: TRBV6-1; len: 15; CDR3aa: CASSEAELFNSPLHF
j_gene: TRBJ1-1; v_gene: TRBV7-4; len: 15; CDR3aa: CASSLCRGRDTEAFF
j_gene: TRBJ2-5; v_gene: TRBV19; len: 14; CDR3aa: CASSISGQQETQYF
j_gene: TRBJ1-5; v_gene: TRBV18; len: 15; CDR3aa: CASSPYLGGYQPQHF
j_gene: TRBJ2-1; v_gene: TRBV5-6; len: 16; CDR3aa: CASSLVSGGLYNEQFF
j_gene: TRBJ1-2; v_gene: TRBV20-1; len: 11; CDR3aa: CSAKTREGYTF
j_gene: TRBJ1-5; v_gene: TRBV28; len: 15; CDR3aa: CASTNGGGGNQPQHF
j_gene: TRBJ2-2; v_gene: TRBV11-2; len: 17; CDR3aa: CASSPSGLAGNTGELFF
j_gene: TRBJ2-5; v_gene: TRBV5-1; len: 14; CDR3aa: CASSYGGGSPTQYF
j_gene: TRBJ2-5; v_gene: TRBV3-1/TRBV3-2; len: 14; CDR3aa: CASSQVRASETQYF
j_gene: TRBJ1-6; v_gene: TRBV27; len: 12; CDR3aa: CASSFYDSPLHF
j_gene: TRBJ2-7; v_gene: TRBV7-2; len: 15; CDR3aa: CASSYGTSASYEQYF
j_gene: TRBJ2-3; v_gene: TRBV18; len: 14; CDR3aa: CASSPGAGPDTQYF
j_gene: TRBJ1-1; v_gene: TRBV5-1; len: 16; CDR3aa: CASSLSRADGNTEAFF
j_gene: TRBJ1-6; v_gene: TRBV6-1; len: 15; CDR3aa: CASSRAGPDESALHF
j_gene: TRBJ2-3; v_gene: TRBV11-2; len: 14; CDR3aa: CASSLVLATDTQYF